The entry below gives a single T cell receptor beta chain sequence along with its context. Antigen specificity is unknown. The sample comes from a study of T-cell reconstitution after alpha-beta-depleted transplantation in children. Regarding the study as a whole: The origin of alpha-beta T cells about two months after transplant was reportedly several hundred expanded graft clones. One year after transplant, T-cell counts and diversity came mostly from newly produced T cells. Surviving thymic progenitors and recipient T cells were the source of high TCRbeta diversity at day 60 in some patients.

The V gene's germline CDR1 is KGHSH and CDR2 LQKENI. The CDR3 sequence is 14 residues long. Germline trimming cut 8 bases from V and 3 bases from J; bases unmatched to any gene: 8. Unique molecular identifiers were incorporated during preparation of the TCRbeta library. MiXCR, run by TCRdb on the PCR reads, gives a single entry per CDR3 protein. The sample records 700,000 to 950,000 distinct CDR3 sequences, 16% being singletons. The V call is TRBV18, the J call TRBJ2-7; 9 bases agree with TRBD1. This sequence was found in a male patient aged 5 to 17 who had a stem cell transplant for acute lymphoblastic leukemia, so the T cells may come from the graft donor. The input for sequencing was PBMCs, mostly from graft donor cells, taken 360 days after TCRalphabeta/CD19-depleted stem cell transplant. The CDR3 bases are TGTGCCAGCGGTACCGGGACAGGGTTCTACGAGCAGTACTTC. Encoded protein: CASGTGTGFYEQYF.